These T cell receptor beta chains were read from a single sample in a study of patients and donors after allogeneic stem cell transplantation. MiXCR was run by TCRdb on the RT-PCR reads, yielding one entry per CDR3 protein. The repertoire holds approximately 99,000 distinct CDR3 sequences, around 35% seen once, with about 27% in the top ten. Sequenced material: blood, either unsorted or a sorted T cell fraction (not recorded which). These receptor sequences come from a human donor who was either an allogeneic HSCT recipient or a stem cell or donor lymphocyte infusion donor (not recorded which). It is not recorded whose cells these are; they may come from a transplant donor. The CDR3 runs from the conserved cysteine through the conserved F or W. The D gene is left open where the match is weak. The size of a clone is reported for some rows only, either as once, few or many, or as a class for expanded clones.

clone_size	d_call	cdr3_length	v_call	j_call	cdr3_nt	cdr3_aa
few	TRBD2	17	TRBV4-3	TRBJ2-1	TGCGCCAGCAGCCAGAGTAGCGGGAGGGCCGGTATGTATGAGCAGTTCTTC	CASSQSSGRAGMYEQFF
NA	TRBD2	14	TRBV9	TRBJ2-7	TGTGCCAGCAGCGTAGAGGCGGGAGAATACGAGCAGTACTTC	CASSVEAGEYEQYF
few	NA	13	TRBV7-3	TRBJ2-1	TGTGCCAGCAGCTTCGGGGGCGACAATGAGCAGTTCTTC	CASSFGGDNEQFF
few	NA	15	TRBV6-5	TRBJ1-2	TGTGCCAGCAGTTACGGGCTCCTGGGTAACTATGGCTACACCTTC	CASSYGLLGNYGYTF
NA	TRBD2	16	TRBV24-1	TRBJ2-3	TGTGCCACCAGTGATTTGCGCGTCGGCGGGAGCAATACGCAGTATTTT	CATSDLRVGGSNTQYF
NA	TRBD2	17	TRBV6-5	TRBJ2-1	TGTGCCAGCAGTTACGCCCTAGCGGGAGGAATCTACAATGAGCAGTTCTTC	CASSYALAGGIYNEQFF
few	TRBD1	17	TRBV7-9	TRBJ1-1	TGTGCCAGCAGCACCCTACGGTTCGACAGGGTGAACACTGAAGCTTTCTTT	CASSTLRFDRVNTEAFF
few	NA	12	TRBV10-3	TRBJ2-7	TGTGCCATCATGGTGGAGGACTACGAGCAGTACTTC	CAIMVEDYEQYF
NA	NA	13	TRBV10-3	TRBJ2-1	TGTGCCATCAGTGAGTCTCCCGGGAGTGGGCAGTTCTTC	CAISESPGSGQFF
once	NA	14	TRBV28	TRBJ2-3	TGTGCCTGTAAAGCGGGCAGGTTCACAGATACGCAGTATTTT	CACKAGRFTDTQYF
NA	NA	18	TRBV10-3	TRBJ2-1	TGTGCCATCAGTGGGGCAGGGGGAACGGGAGTGAATTACAATGAGCAGTTCTTC	CAISGAGGTGVNYNEQFF
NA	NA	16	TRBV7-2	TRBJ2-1	TGTGCCAGCAGCTTTACCGGGACGGTCTCCTACAATGAGCAGTTCTTC	CASSFTGTVSYNEQFF
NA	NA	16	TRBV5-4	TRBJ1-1	TGTGCCAGCAGCTTGCGAATACAGGGTAAAGCACCCGAAGCTTTCTTT	CASSLRIQGKAPEAFF
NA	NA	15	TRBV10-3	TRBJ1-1	TGTGCCAGCCACGGGGCAGGATTGATGAACACTGAAGCTTTCTTT	CASHGAGLMNTEAFF
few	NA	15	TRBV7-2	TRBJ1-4	TGTGCCAGCAGCCCCCAGTCCGTACCCAATGAAAAACTGTTTTTT	CASSPQSVPNEKLFF
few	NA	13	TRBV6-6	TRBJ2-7	TGTGCCAGCAGTCCTCAGGGGTTTAGGGAGCAGTACTTC	CASSPQGFREQYF
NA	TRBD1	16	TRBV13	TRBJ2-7	TGTGCCAGCAGCTTAGGAAGTGGACAGGGGGCCTACGAGCAGTACTTC	CASSLGSGQGAYEQYF
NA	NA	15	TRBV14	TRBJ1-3	TGTGCCAGCAGCCAATTCTCAGGGGCTGGAAACACCATATATTTT	CASSQFSGAGNTIYF
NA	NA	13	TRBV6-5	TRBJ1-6	TGTGCCAGCAGTTACCTCCCGGGGGCCATCCTCCACTTT	CASSYLPGAILHF
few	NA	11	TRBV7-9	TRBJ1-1	TGTGCCAGCAGCCCTGCTCATGAAGCTTTCTTT	CASSPAHEAFF
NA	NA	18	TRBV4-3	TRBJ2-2	TGCGCCAGCAGCCATCTATCATTAGCGGAGCTGAACACCGGGGAGCTGTTTTTT	CASSHLSLAELNTGELFF
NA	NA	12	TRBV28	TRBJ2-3	TGTGCCAGCAGTTTATGGTCGGGAGTTCAGTATTTT	CASSLWSGVQYF
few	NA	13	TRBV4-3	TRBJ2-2	TGCGCCAGCAGCCAAGATCGCGGCGGGGAGCTGTTTTTT	CASSQDRGGELFF
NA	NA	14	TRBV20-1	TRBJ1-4	TGCAGTGCTAGAGATCCCAAGGGGGGTGAAAAACTGTTTTTT	CSARDPKGGEKLFF
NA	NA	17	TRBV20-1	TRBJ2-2	TGCAGTCTAAGGGGGGGAAGTCCTAATCATAACACCGGGGAGCTGTTTTTT	CSLRGGSPNHNTGELFF
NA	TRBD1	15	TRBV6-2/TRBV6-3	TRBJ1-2	TGTGCCAGCAGTTTCCCGGGACAGGTCTTATTTGGCTACACCTTC	CASSFPGQVLFGYTF
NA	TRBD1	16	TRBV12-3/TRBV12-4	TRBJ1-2	TGTGCCAGCAGCGGGACAGGCCACCGTTTCAACTATGGCTACACCTTC	CASSGTGHRFNYGYTF
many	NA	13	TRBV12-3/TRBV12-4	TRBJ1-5	TGTGCCAGCAGACGAAGGAGCAATCAGCCCCAGCATTTT	CASRRRSNQPQHF
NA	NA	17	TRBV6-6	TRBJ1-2	TGTGCCAGCAGTCCTAGGGGGAGGGGGAGACTCAACTATGGCTACACCTTC	CASSPRGRGRLNYGYTF
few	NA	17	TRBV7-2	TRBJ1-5	TGTGCCAGCAGCTTGTATGGGGGCAGGTATAGCAATCAGCCCCAGCATTTT	CASSLYGGRYSNQPQHF
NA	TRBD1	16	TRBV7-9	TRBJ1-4	TGTGCCAGCAGCTTCGGCAGGGGGCCAACTAATGAAAAACTGTTTTTT	CASSFGRGPTNEKLFF
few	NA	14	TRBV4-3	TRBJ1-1	TGCGCCAGCAGCTCCCAAGATCATGGGGAGGAGGCTTTCTTT	CASSSQDHGEEAFF
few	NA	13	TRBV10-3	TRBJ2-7	TGTGCCATCAAACCCCCGGGACCTGGCGAGCAGTACTTC	CAIKPPGPGEQYF
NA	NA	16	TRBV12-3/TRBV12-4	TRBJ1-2	TGTGCCAGCAGACGAACCCCCGGGCAGCTCGGCTATGGCTACACCTTC	CASRRTPGQLGYGYTF
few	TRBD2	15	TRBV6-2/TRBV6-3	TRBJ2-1	TGTGCCAGCAGTTCTATGCGGGAGGCTAACAATGAGCAGTTCTTC	CASSSMREANNEQFF
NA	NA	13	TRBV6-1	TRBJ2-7	TGTGCCACCACGAGGGACCTTTTCTACGAGCAGTACTTC	CATTRDLFYEQYF